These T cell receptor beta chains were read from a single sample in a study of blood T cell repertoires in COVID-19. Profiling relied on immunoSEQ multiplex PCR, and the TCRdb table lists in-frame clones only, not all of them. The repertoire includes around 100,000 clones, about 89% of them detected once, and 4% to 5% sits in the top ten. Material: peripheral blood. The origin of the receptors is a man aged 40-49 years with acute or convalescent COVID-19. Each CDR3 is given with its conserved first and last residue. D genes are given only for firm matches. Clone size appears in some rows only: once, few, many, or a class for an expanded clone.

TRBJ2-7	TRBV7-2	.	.	CASSFSYEQYF	TGTGCCAGCTCCTTCTCCTACGAGCAGTACTTC
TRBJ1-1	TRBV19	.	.	CASRRGGPAEAFF	TGTGCCAGTAGACGGGGGGGGCCGGCTGAAGCTTTCTTT
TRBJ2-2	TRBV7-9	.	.	CASSRATQGGELFF	TGTGCCAGCAGCCGTGCAACACAGGGCGGGGAGCTGTTTTTT
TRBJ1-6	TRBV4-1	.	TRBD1	CASSQAWDRGVNSPLHF	TGCGCCAGCAGCCAAGCTTGGGACAGGGGGGTTAATTCACCCCTCCACTTT
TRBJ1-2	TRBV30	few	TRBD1	CAWSKGTGYGYTF	TGTGCCTGGAGTAAGGGGACAGGGTATGGCTACACCTTC
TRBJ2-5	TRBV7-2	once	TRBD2	CASSLGGSGDETQYF	TGTGCCAGCAGCTTAGGGGGTAGCGGGGACGAGACCCAGTACTTC
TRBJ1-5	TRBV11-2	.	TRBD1	CASSAAGQGDQPQHF	TGTGCCAGCAGCGCCGCAGGACAGGGGGATCAGCCCCAGCATTTT
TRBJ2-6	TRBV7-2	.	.	CASRDSGANVLTF	TGTGCCAGTCGGGATTCTGGGGCCAACGTCCTGACTTTC
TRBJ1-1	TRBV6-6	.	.	CASLEDTEAFF	TGTGCCAGCTTAGAAGACACTGAAGCTTTCTTT
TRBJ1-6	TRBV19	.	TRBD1	CASSTSTGGSHYNSPLHF	TGTGCCAGTAGTACTTCGACAGGGGGCTCGCACTATAATTCACCCCTCCACTTT
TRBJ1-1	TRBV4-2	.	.	CASSQRRTNTEAFF	TGTGCCAGCAGCCAAAGGAGAACGAACACTGAAGCTTTCTTT
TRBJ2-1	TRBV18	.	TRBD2	CASSALAGDPNGQFF	TGTGCCAGCTCAGCCTTAGCGGGAGATCCCAATGGGCAGTTCTTC
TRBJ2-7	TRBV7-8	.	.	CASSLEEGPFEGAYEQYF	TGTGCCAGCAGCTTAGAAGAAGGCCCTTTCGAGGGGGCCTACGAGCAGTACTTC
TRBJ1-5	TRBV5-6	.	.	CASSSGGSPYSNQPQHF	TGTGCCAGCAGCTCCGGAGGGTCACCGTATAGCAATCAGCCCCAGCATTTT
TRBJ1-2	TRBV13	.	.	CASSLRGDIIVYGYTF	TGTGCCAGCAGCTTAAGAGGGGACATCATAGTGTATGGCTACACCTTC
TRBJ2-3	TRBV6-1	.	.	CASSDVVWAQDTQYF	TGTGCCAGCAGTGACGTAGTGTGGGCCCAAGATACGCAGTATTTT
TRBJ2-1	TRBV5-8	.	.	CASSDGRAYNEQFF	TGTGCCAGCAGTGACGGCAGGGCCTACAATGAGCAGTTCTTC
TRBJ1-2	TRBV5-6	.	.	CASSTPLDRTNYGYTF	TGTGCCAGCAGCACACCGTTGGACAGAACTAACTATGGCTACACCTTC
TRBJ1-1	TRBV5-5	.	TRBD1	CASSRQGGDTEAFF	TGTGCCAGCAGCCGACAGGGTGGGGACACTGAAGCTTTCTTT
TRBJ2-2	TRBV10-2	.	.	CASSRATGNTGELFF	TGCGCCAGCAGCAGGGCCACAGGGAACACCGGGGAGCTGTTTTTT
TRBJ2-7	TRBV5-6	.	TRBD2	CASSLGGLAGISYEQYF	TGTGCCAGCAGCTTGGGGGGCCTAGCGGGGATCTCCTACGAGCAGTACTTC
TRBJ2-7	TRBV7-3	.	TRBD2	CASSLVAGSSYEQYF	TGTGCCAGCAGCTTAGTAGCGGGGAGCTCCTACGAGCAGTACTTC
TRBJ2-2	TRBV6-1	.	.	CASSGVRLTNTGELFF	TGTGCCAGCAGTGGTGTCCGACTGACGAACACCGGGGAGCTGTTTTTT
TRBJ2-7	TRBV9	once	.	CASSPTGTSYEQYF	TGTGCCAGCAGCCCCACCGGGACTTCCTACGAGCAGTACTTC
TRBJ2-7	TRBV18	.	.	CASSPPGVLPDSTYEQYF	TGTGCCAGCTCACCACCTGGTGTGCTTCCTGACAGTACCTACGAGCAGTACTTC
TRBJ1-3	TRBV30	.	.	CASPTERGNTIYF	TGTGCCTCGCCGACAGAGAGGGGAAACACCATATATTTT
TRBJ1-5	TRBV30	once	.	CAWNLAGANQPQHF	TGTGCCTGGAACCTGGCGGGGGCCAATCAGCCCCAGCATTTT
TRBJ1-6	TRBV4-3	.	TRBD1	CASSQQTGWRNSPLHF	TGCGCCAGCAGCCAACAGACAGGGTGGCGTAATTCACCCCTCCACTTT
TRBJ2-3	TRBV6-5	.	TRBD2	CASSTSGRDSDTQYF	TGTGCCAGCAGTACTAGCGGGAGGGACTCAGATACGCAGTATTTT
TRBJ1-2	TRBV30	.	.	CAWSVGRLTYGYTF	TGTGCCTGGAGTGTAGGCAGACTTACCTATGGCTACACCTTC
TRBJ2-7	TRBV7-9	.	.	CASSSSGYEQYF	TGTGCCAGCAGCTCGTCGGGCTACGAGCAGTACTTC
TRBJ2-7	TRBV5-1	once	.	CASSLGRSYEQYF	TGCGCCAGCAGCTTGGGCAGAAGTTACGAGCAGTACTTC
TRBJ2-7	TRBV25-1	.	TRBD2	CASSASGRGQYEQYF	TGTGCCAGCAGTGCTAGCGGGAGAGGTCAGTACGAGCAGTACTTC
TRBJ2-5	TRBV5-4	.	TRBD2	CASKPSGEGTQYF	TGTGCCAGCAAGCCTAGCGGGGAAGGGACCCAGTACTTC
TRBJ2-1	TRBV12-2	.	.	CASRLKGQGENEQFF	TGTGCAAGTCGCTTAAAGGGACAGGGGGAGAATGAGCAGTTCTTC
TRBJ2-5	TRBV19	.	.	CASSGAGETQYF	TGTGCCAGTAGTGGGGCGGGGGAGACCCAGTACTTC
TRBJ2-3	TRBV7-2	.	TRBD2	CASSPPPYWTSLADTQYF	TGTGCCAGCAGCCCGCCGCCCTATTGGACTAGCTTGGCGGATACGCAGTATTTT
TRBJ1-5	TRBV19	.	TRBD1	CASSTGTGGRPQHF	TGTGCCAGTAGTACCGGGACAGGGGGGCGGCCCCAGCATTTT
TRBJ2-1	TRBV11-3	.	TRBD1	CASSLKTGGFDEQFF	TGTGCCAGCAGCTTAAAGACAGGGGGCTTCGATGAGCAGTTCTTC
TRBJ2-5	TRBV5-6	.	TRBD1	CASSSDRGLETQYF	TGTGCCAGCAGCTCGGACAGGGGGCTGGAGACCCAGTACTTC
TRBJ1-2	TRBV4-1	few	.	CASSQDEGNYGYTF	TGCGCCAGCAGCCAAGATGAGGGAAACTATGGCTACACCTTC
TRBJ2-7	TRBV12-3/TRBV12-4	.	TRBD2	CASQGGSSYEQYF	TGTGCCAGCCAAGGCGGGAGCTCCTACGAGCAGTACTTC
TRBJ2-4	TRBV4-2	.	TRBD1	CASSLGQGGDKNIQYF	TGTGCCAGCAGCTTGGGACAGGGTGGTGACAAAAACATTCAGTACTTC
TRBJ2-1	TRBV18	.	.	CASSPQSSYNEQFF	TGTGCCAGCTCACCTCAGTCCTCCTACAATGAGCAGTTCTTC
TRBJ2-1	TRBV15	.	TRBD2	CATSRVSGKSNEQFF	TGTGCCACCAGCAGAGTTAGCGGGAAGAGTAATGAGCAGTTCTTC
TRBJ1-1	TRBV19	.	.	CASSKGGDTEAFF	TGTGCCAGTAGTAAAGGGGGGGACACTGAAGCTTTCTTT
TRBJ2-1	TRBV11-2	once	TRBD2	CASSFRSGRGGEQFF	TGTGCCAGCAGCTTTCGAAGCGGGAGAGGTGGTGAGCAGTTCTTC
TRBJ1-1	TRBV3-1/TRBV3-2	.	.	CASSRGNTEAFF	TGTGCCAGCAGTCGAGGGAACACTGAAGCTTTCTTT
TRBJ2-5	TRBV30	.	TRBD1	CAWSDGQGETQYF	TGTGCCTGGAGCGACGGACAGGGAGAGACCCAGTACTTC
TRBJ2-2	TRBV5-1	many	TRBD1	CASSPGTGVTGELFF	TGCGCCAGCAGCCCCGGGACAGGGGTCACCGGGGAGCTGTTTTTT
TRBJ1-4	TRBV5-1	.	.	CASSITLGVNEKLFF	TGCGCCAGCAGCATCACTCTAGGGGTCAATGAAAAACTGTTTTTT
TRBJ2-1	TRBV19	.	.	CASTWTGYNEQFF	TGTGCCAGTACCTGGACGGGATACAATGAGCAGTTCTTC
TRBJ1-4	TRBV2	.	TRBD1	CASDRGDRDEKLFF	TGTGCCAGCGACCGAGGAGACAGGGATGAAAAACTGTTTTTT
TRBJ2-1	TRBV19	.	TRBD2	CASRESGGRAGSYNEQFF	TGTGCCAGTAGGGAAAGCGGGGGGCGAGCAGGTTCCTACAATGAGCAGTTCTTC